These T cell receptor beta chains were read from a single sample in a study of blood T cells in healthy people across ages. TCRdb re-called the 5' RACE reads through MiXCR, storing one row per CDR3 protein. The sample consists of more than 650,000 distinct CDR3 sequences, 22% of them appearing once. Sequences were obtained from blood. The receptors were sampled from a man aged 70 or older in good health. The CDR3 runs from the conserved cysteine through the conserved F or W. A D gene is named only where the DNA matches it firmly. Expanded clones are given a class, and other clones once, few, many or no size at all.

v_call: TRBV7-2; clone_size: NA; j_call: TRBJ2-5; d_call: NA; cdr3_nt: TGTACCAGCAGCTTTTCGAGTGGGACCCAGTACTTC; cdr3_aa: CTSSFSSGTQYF
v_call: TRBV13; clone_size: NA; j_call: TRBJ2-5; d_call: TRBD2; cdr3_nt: TGTGCCAGCAGCTTTTTTGGGGCTAGCGGGAGCACGGAGGCCCAGTACTTC; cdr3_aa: CASSFFGASGSTEAQYF
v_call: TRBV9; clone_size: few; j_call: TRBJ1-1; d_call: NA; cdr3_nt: TGTGCCAGCAGCGTAGACGTGAACACTGAAGCTTTCTTT; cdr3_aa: CASSVDVNTEAFF
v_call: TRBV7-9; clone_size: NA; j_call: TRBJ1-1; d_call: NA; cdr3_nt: TGTGCCAGCAGCTTAGTTGGCAAAAAGAACACTGAAGCTTTCTTT; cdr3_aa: CASSLVGKKNTEAFF
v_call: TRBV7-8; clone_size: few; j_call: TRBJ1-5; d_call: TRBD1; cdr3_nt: TGTGCCAGCAGCTTAGCGACAGGGGGAACGCAGCCCCAGCATTTT; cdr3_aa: CASSLATGGTQPQHF
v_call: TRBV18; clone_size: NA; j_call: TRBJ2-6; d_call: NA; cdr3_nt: TGTGCCAGCTCAGCGGAACAGGCCTCTGGGGCCAACGTCCTGACTTTC; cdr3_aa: CASSAEQASGANVLTF
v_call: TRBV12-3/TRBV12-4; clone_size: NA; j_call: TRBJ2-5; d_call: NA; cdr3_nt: TGTGCCAGCAGTTTCGAAGCGTTGCAAGAGACCCAGTACTTC; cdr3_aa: CASSFEALQETQYF
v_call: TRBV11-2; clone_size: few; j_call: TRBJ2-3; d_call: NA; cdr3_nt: TGTGCCAGCAGAAGAATGAGCGGACGATCCACGCAGTATTTT; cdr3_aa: CASRRMSGRSTQYF
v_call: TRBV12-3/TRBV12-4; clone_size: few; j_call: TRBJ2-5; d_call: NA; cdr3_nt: TGTGCCAGCAGGCTTGCCCACGGGACAAACCCTCGGCAAGAGACCCAGTACTTC; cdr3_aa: CASRLAHGTNPRQETQYF
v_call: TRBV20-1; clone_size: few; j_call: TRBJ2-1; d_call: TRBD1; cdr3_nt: TGCAGTGCTAGGCAGGGGGCTGGGTCGGATTTCTTC; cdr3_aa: CSARQGAGSDFF
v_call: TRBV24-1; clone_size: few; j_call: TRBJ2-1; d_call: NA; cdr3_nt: TGTGCCACCAGTGTCCATGGGGCCAGCTCCTACAATGAGCAGTTCTTC; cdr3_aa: CATSVHGASSYNEQFF
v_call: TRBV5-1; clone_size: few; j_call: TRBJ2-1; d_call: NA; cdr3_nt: TGCGCCAGCAGCTTTAATCAGGAGCAGTTCTTC; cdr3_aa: CASSFNQEQFF
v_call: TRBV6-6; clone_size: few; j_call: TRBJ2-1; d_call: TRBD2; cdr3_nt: TGTGCCAGCAACGACCCTGGCGGGGGAGGGCATGAGCAGTTCTTC; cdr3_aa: CASNDPGGGGHEQFF
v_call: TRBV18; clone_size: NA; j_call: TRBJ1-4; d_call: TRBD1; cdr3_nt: TGTGCCAGCTCACCCGCGACAGGGGAACCTAATGAAAAACTGTTTTTT; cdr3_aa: CASSPATGEPNEKLFF
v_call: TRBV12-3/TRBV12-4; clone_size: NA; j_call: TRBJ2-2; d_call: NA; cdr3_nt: TGTGCCAGCGTCCGTGCGTTGGTCACCGGGGAGCTGTTTTTT; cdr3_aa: CASVRALVTGELFF
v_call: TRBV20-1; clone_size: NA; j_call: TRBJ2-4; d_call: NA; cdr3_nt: TGCAGTGCTAGTGACCGTTTGGGGGGGCGTACCAAAAACATTCAGTACTTC; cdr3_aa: CSASDRLGGRTKNIQYF
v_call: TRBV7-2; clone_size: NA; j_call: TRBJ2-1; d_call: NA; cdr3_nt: TGTGCCAGCAGCTTATCGTTCCCTGGGGATGAGCAGTTCTTC; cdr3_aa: CASSLSFPGDEQFF
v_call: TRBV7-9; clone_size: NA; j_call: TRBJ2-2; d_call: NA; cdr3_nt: TGTGCCAGCAGCTTTCAGGGGTACGGCACCGGGGAGCTGTTTTTT; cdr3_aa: CASSFQGYGTGELFF
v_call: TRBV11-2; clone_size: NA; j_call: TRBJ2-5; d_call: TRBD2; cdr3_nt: TGTGCCAGCAGCTTAGTAGCTAGCGGGGGCGAGACCCAGTACTTC; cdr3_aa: CASSLVASGGETQYF
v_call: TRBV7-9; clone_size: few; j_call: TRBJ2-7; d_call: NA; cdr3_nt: TGTGCCAGCAGCATCCAGGGTAACGGACCCTTGGCCGAGCAGTACTTC; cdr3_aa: CASSIQGNGPLAEQYF
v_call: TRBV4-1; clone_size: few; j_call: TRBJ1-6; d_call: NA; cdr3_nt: TGCGCCAGCAGCCAAGACGGGGCCTATAATTCACCCCTCCACTTT; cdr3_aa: CASSQDGAYNSPLHF
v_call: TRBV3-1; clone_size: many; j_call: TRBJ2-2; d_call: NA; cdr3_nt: TGTGCCAGCAGCCAAGATCGGGACACCGGGGAGCTGTTTTTT; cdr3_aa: CASSQDRDTGELFF
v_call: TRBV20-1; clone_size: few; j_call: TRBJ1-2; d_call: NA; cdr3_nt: TGCAGTGCCGAGGGGATAGCTGAAAACTATGGCTACACCTTC; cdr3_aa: CSAEGIAENYGYTF
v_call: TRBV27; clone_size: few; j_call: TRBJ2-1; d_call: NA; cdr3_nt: TGTGCCAGCACCGGGCGTTACAATGAGCAGTTCTTC; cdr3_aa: CASTGRYNEQFF
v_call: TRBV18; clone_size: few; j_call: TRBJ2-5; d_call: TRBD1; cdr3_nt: TGTGCCAGCTCACCAGCCAGGGGGCAGCAAGAGACCCAGTACTTC; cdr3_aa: CASSPARGQQETQYF
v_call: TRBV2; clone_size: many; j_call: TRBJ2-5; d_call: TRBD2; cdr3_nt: TGTGCCAGCAGTGAGAGGACTAGCCCACAAGAGACCCAGTACTTC; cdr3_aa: CASSERTSPQETQYF
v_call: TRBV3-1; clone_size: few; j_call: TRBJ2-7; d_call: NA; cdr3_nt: TGTGCCAGCAGCCACAGACAAGCCTACGAGCAGTACTTC; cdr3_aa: CASSHRQAYEQYF
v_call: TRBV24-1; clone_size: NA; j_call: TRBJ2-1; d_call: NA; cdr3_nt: TGTGCCACCAGTGGAAATAGTCTAGCTGGAAATGAGCAGTTCTTC; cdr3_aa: CATSGNSLAGNEQFF
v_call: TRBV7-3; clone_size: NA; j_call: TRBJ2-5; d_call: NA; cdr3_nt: TGTGCCAGCAGCTTAAGTGCGTGGGGAACCCAGTACTTC; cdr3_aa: CASSLSAWGTQYF
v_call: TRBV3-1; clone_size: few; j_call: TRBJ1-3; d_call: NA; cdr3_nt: TGTGCCAGCGGGCAGATCTCTGGAAACACCATATATTTT; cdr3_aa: CASGQISGNTIYF
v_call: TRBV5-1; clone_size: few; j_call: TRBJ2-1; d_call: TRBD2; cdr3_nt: TGCGCCAGCAGCTTGGTTCCGGGGGGAATCAATGAGCAGTTCTTC; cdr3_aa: CASSLVPGGINEQFF
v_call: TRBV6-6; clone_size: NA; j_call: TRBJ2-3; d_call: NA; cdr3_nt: TGTGCCAGCAGAACGAAGTTGCGGGCCACAGATACGCAGTATTTT; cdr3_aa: CASRTKLRATDTQYF
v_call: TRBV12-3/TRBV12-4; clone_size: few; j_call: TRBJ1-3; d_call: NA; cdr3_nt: TGTGCCAGCAGTTTTTCAGGGATGAAGAGAAACACCATATATTTT; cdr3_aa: CASSFSGMKRNTIYF
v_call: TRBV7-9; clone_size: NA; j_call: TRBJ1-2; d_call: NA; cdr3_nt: TGTGCCAGCAGCTTAGCGCCCCCAGGGCCTGGCTACACCTTC; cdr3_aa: CASSLAPPGPGYTF
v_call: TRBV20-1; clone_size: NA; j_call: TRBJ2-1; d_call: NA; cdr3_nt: TGCAGTGCTTCCCTACGCGAGCAGTTCTTC; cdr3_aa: CSASLREQFF
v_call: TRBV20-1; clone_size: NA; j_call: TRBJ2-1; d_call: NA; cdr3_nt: TGCAGTGCTTTTGGCTTTGTCGATGAGCAGTTCTTC; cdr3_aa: CSAFGFVDEQFF
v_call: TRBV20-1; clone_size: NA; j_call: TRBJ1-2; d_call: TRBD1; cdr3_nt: TGCAGACCGCTACAGGGGGCAGGATATGGCTACACCTTC; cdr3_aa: CRPLQGAGYGYTF
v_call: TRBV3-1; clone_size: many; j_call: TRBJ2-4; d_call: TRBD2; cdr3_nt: TGTGCCAGCAGCCTAGCGGGAGTGGGCAAAAACATTCAGTACTTC; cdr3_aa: CASSLAGVGKNIQYF
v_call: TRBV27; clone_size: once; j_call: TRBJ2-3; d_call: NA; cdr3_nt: TGTGCCAGCAGGTGGGGGCTCGGTCATACGCAGTATTTT; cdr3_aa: CASRWGLGHTQYF
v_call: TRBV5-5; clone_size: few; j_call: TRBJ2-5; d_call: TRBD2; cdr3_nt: TGTGCCAGCAGCTATACTAGCGGGAGGAATGGGGAGACCCAGTACTTC; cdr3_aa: CASSYTSGRNGETQYF